The 10 T cell receptor beta chains listed next were all sequenced from one sample in a study of blood T cell repertoires in COVID-19. Generated by immunoSEQ multiplex PCR, the TCRdb table keeps only in-frame clones and is missing some. The sample records about 210,000 clones, about 87% being singletons. The specimen was peripheral blood. The receptors derive from an older man with acute or convalescent COVID-19.

The gene calls are TRBV29-1 and TRBJ2-2, with D perhaps TRBD1 (6 bases). V was clipped by 5 bases and J by 5 bases, with 15 bases between them. The CDR3 is 14 residues long. Germline assignment: CDR1 SQVTM and CDR2 ANQGSEA. The CDR3 sequence is CSVLGSRGTGELFF. The CDR3 DNA reads as TGCAGCGTTCTGGGGTCGAGGGGGACCGGGGAGCTGTTTTTT.

V and J are TRBV7-2 and TRBJ1-2; D is unresolved. Germline V lookup: CDR1 SGHTA, CDR2 FQGNSA. The germline V and J ends were trimmed by 2 bases and 2 bases, with 12 bases remaining between them. The CDR3 is 15 residues long. The CDR3 nucleotides are TGTGCCAGCAGCTTACAATCTGGAGGGAACTATGGCTACACCTTC. Amino acid sequence: CASSLQSGGNYGYTF.

The chain employs TRBV11-2 and TRBJ1-4, with 8 bases that match TRBD1. Germline lookup yields CDR1 SGHAT and CDR2 FQNNGV. V lost 5 bases, J lost 5 bases, and 7 bases stayed unmatched. The CDR3 contains 15 residues. The CDR3 region has the DNA TGTGCCAGCAGCCGGTTTGGACAGGGAAATGAAAAACTGTTTTTT. The encoded protein is CASSRFGQGNEKLFF.

The chain has TRBV19 and TRBJ2-7, with 11 bases aligning to TRBD2. This CDR3 comprises 15 residues. Germline CDR1 and CDR2: LNHDA and SQIVND (reference sequence). The ends lost 3 bases at V and 2 bases at J; junction bases unmatched: 3. The CDR3 DNA sequence: TGTGCCAGTAGTATTACTAGCGGGAGAACCTACGAGCAGTACTTC. Its translation is CASSITSGRTYEQYF.

The V gene is TRBV6-5, the J gene TRBJ2-7; 7 bases align to TRBD1. V lost 7 bases to trimming and J lost 3 bases; unmatched junction nucleotides: 6. The CDR3 is made up of 13 amino acids. Germline V gene lookup returns CDR1 MNHEY and CDR2 SVGAGI. CDR3 DNA: TGTGCCAGCACTCTCGGGACAGTCTACGAGCAGTACTTC. This translates into CASTLGTVYEQYF.

This chain joins TRBV29-1 and TRBJ1-1, with D possibly matching TRBD1 (6 bases). The CDR3 has 11 amino acids. Deletions cut 4 bases from V and 8 bases from J, with 11 bases between. Germline V gives CDR1 SQVTM, CDR2 ANQGSEA. The CDR3, as DNA: TGCAGCGTTGCAGGACAGAGGGAAGCTTTCTTT. Translating it yields CSVAGQREAFF.

V gene TRBV9 combines with J gene TRBJ2-7; D might be TRBD1 (6 bases). This CDR3 is built from 14 residues. Germline CDR1 reads SGDLS; CDR2 reads YYNGEE. The germline V and J ends were trimmed by 0 bases and 0 bases, with 7 bases remaining between them. CDR3: CASSVEGVSYEQYF. CDR3 DNA sequence: TGTGCCAGCAGCGTAGAGGGGGTCTCCTACGAGCAGTACTTC.

V gene TRBV28 combines with J gene TRBJ1-3; D ambiguous. V was trimmed by 2 bases and J by 6 bases, leaving 5 bases between them. Germline V CDR1 and CDR2: MDHEN, SYDVKM. The CDR3 extends over 12 amino acids. The CDR3 loop is CASSLQQNTIYF. In DNA, the CDR3 is TGTGCCAGCAGTTTACAACAAAACACCATATATTTT.

The chain carries TRBV30 and TRBJ2-1; possibly TRBD2 for D (5 bases). The CDR3 contains 15 residues. Trimming removed 0 bases from V and 7 bases from J, with 16 bases in between. Germline V gene sequence: CDR1 GTSNPN, CDR2 SVGIG (reference sequence). The CDR3 sequence is CAWSVVAGGWNEQFF. The CDR3 region has the DNA TGTGCCTGGAGTGTAGTTGCGGGTGGTTGGAATGAGCAGTTCTTC.

The rearrangement uses TRBV6-2 or TRBV6-3 and TRBJ2-1; 10 bases line up with TRBD2. Trimming took 0 bases from V and 6 from J; bases not matched to a gene: 8. CDR1 and CDR2 from the germline V gene are MNHEY and SVGEGT. The CDR3 covers 17 residues. The CDR3 loop is CASSYSILAGVINEQFF. DNA for the CDR3: TGTGCCAGCAGTTACTCGATCCTAGCGGGAGTTATCAATGAGCAGTTCTTC.